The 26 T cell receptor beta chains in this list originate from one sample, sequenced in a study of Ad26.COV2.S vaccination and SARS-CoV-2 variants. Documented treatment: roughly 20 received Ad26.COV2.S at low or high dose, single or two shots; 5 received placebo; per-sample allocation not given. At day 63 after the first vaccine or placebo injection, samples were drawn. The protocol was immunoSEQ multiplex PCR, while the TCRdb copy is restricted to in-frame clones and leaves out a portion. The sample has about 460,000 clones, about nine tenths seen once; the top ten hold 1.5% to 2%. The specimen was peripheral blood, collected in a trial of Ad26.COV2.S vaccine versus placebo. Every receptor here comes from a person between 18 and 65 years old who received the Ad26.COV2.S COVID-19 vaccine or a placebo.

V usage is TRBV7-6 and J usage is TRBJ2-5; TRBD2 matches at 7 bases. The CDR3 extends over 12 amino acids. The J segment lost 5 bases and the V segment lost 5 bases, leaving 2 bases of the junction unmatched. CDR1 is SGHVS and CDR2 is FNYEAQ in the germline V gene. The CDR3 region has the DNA TGTGCCAGCAGCCAGGGAGGGGAGACCCAGTACTTC. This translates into CASSQGGETQYF. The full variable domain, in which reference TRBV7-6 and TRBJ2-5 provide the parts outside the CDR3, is GAGVSQSPRYKVTKRGQDVALRCDPISGHVSLYWYRQALGQGPEFLTYFNYEAQQDKSGLPNDRFSAERPEGSISTLTIQRTEQRDSAMYRCASSQGGETQYFGPGTRLLVL.

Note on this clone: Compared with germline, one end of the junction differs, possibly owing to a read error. The CDR3 bases are TGTGCCAGCGGCTTTTTCACAGGGAGCAATCAGCCCCAGCATTTT. Translated, it gives CASGFFTGSNQPQHF. The rearrangement links TRBV11-2 to TRBJ1-5, with D perhaps matching TRBD1 (6 bases). CDR3 length: 15 amino acids. Germline V gives CDR1 SGHAT, CDR2 FQNNGV.

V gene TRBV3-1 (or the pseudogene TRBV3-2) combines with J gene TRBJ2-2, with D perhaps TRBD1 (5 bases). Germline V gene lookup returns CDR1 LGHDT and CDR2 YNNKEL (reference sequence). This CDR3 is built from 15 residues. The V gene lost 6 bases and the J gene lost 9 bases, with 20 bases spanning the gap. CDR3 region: CASRYTGMNTWELFF. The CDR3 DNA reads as TGTGCCAGCAGGTATACAGGAATGAATACGTGGGAGCTGTTTTTT.

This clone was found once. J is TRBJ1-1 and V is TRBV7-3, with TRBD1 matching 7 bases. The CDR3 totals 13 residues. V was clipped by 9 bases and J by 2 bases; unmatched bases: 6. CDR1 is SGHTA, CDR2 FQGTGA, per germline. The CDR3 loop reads CARLTGENTEAFF. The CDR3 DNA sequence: TGTGCCAGATTAACAGGGGAAAACACTGAAGCTTTCTTT.

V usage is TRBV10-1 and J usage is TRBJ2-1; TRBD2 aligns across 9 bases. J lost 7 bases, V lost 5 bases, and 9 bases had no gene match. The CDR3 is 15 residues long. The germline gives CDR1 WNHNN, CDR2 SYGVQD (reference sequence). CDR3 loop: CASSTQREVRNEQFF. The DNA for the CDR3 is TGCGCCAGCAGTACCCAGCGGGAGGTTAGGAATGAGCAGTTCTTC.

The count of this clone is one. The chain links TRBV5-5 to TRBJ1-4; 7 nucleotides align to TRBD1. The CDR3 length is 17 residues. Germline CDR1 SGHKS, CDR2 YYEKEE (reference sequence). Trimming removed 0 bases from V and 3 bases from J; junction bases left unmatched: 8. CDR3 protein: CASSLGGPGQPNEKLFF. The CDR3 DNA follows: TGTGCCAGCAGCTTGGGGGGTCCGGGACAGCCTAATGAAAAACTGTTTTTT.

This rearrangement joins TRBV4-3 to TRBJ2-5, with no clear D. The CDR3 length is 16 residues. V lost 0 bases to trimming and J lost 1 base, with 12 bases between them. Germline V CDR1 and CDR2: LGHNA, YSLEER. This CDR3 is CASSQDLSQFQETQYF. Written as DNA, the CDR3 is TGCGCCAGCAGCCAAGATCTCTCACAGTTCCAAGAGACCCAGTACTTC.

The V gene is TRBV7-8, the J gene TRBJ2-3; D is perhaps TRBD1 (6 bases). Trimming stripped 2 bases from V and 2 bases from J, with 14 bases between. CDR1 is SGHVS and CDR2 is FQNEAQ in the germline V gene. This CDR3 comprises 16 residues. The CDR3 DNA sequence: TGTGCCAGCAGCTTACAGGGGCTGAGGGACACAGATACGCAGTATTTT. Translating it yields CASSLQGLRDTDTQYF.

CDR3 nucleotide sequence: TGTGCCAGCAGCTCAGACCGGGACAGCCGATACGAGCAGTACTTC. It encodes CASSSDRDSRYEQYF. The chain carries TRBV7-6 and TRBJ2-7; 7 bases are shared with TRBD1. This CDR3 region has 15 residues. V was clipped by 4 bases and J by 4 bases; unmatched bases: 10. Germline lookup yields CDR1 SGHVS and CDR2 FNYEAQ. Full variable domain (rest looked up from reference TRBV7-6 and TRBJ2-7): GAGVSQSPRYKVTKRGQDVALRCDPISGHVSLYWYRQALGQGPEFLTYFNYEAQQDKSGLPNDRFSAERPEGSISTLTIQRTEQRDSAMYRCASSSDRDSRYEQYFGPGTRLTVT.

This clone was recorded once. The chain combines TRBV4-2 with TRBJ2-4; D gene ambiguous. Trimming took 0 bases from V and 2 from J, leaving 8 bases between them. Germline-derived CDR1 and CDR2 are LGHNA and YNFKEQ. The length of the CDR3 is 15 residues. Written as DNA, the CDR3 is TGTGCCAGCAGCCAAGACATCAGTTCCAAAAACATTCAGTACTTC. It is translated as CASSQDISSKNIQYF.

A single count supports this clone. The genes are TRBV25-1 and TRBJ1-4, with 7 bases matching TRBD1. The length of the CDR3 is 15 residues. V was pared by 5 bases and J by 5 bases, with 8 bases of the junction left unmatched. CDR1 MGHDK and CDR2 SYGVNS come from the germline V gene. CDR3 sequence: CASSPWGQPNEKLFF. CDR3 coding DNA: TGTGCCAGCAGTCCTTGGGGACAGCCGAATGAAAAACTGTTTTTT.

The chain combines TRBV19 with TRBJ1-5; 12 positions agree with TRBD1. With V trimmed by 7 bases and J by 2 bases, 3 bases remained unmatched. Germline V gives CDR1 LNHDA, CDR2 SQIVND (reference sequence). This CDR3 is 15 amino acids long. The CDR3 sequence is CASMGQGAGNQPQHF. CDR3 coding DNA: TGTGCCAGTATGGGACAGGGGGCCGGCAATCAGCCCCAGCATTTT.

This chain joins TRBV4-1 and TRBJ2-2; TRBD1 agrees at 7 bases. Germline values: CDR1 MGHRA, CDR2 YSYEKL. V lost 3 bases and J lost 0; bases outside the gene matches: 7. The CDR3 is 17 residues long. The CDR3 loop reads CASSQRLTGANTGELFF. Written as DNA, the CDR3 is TGCGCCAGCAGCCAGAGACTAACAGGGGCGAACACCGGGGAGCTGTTTTTT.

The CDR3 is CASSLGPTDYGYTF. The CDR3 DNA reads TGTGCCAGCAGCTTAGGGCCGACAGACTATGGCTACACCTTC. The rearrangement uses TRBV7-2 and TRBJ1-2; tentatively, D is TRBD1 (5 bases). Per the germline V gene, CDR1 is SGHTA and CDR2 is FQGNSA. Trimming stripped 1 base from V and 3 bases from J, with 9 bases between. This CDR3 spans 14 amino acids.

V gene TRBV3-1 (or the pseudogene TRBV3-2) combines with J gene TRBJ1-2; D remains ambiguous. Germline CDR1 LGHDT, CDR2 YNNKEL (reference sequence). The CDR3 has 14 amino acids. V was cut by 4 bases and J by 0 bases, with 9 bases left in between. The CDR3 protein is CASSRKGANYGYTF. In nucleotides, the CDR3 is TGTGCCAGCAGCCGGAAAGGAGCTAACTATGGCTACACCTTC.

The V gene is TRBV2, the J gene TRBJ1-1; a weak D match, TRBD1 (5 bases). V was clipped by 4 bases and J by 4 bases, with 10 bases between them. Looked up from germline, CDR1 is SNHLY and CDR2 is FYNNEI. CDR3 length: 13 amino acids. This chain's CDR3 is CASSGQGVTEAFF. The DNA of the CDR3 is TGTGCCAGCAGTGGCCAGGGCGTCACTGAAGCTTTCTTT.

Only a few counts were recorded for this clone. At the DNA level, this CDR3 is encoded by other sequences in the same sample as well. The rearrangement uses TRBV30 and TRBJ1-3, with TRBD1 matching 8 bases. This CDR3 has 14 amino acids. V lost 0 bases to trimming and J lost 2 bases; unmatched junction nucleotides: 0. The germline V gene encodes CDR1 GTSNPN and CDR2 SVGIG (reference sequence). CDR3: CAWSVQGAGNTIYF. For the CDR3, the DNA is TGTGCCTGGAGTGTACAGGGGGCTGGAAACACCATATATTTT. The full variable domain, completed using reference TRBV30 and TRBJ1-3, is SQTIHQWPATLVQPVGSPLSLECTVEGTSNPNLYWYRQAAGRGLQLLFYSVGIGQISSEVPQNLSASRPQDRQFILSSKKLLLSDSGFYLCAWSVQGAGNTIYFGEGSWLTVV.

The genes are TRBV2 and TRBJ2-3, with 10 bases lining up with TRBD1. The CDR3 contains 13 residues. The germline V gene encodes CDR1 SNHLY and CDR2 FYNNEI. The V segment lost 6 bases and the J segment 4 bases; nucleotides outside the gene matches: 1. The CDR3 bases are TGTGCCAGCAGAGGGACAGGGGCAGATACGCAGTATTTT. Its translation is CASRGTGADTQYF.

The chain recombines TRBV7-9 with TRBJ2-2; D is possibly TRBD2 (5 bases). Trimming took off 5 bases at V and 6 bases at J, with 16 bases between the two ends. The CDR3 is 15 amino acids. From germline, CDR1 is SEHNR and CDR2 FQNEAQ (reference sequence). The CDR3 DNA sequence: TGTGCCAGCAGCCAACCGGGAATCGGCCCCGGGGAGCTGTTTTTT. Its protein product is CASSQPGIGPGELFF. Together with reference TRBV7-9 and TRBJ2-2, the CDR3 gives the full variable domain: DTGVSQNPRHKITKRGQNVTFRCDPISEHNRLYWYRQTLGQGPEFLTYFQNEAQLEKSRLLSDRFSAERPKGSFSTLEIQRTEQGDSAMYLCASSQPGIGPGELFFGEGSRLTVL.

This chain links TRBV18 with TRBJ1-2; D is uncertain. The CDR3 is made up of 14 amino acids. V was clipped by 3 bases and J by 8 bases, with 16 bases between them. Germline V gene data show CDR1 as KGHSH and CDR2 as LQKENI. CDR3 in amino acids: CASSPQERAGGYTF. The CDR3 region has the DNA TGTGCCAGCTCACCCCAAGAGCGGGCCGGGGGCTACACCTTC.

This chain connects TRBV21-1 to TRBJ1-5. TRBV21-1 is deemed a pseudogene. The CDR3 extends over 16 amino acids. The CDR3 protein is CASSKGFCGSHQPQHF. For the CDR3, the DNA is TGTGCCAGCAGCAAAGGTTTCTGCGGTAGTCATCAGCCCCAGCATTTT.

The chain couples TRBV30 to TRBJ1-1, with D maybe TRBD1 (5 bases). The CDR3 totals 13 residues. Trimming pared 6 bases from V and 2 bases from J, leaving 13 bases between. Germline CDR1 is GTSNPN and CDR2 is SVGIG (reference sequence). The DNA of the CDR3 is TGTGCCTGCAGTAGACAGATCAACACTGAAGCTTTCTTT. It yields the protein CACSRQINTEAFF.

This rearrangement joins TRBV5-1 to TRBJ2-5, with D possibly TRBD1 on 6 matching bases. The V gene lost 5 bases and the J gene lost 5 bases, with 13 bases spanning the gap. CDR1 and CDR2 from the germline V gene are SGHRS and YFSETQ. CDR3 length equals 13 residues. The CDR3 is CASRQQGPETQYF. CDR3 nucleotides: TGCGCCAGCAGGCAACAGGGCCCTGAGACCCAGTACTTC.

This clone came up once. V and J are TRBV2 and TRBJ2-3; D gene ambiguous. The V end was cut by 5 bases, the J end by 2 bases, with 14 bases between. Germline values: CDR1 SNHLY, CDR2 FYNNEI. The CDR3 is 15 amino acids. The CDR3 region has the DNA TGTGCCAGCAGTTTATTGGGATACGCCACAGATACGCAGTATTTT. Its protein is CASSLLGYATDTQYF.

The CDR3 sequence is CASSLGNPTTNEKLFF. The CDR3 nucleotides read TGTGCCAGCTCGCTAGGAAACCCCACAACTAATGAAAAACTGTTTTTT. The chain is built from TRBV18 and TRBJ1-4, with unresolved D. CDR3 length: 16 amino acids. CDR1 is KGHSH, CDR2 LQKENI, per germline. The V end was cut by 6 bases, the J end by 0 bases, with 14 bases between.

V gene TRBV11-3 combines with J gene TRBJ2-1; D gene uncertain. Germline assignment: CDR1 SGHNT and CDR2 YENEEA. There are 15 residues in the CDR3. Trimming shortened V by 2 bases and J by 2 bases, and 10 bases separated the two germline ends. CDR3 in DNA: TGTGCCAGCAGCTTAACGGGTGCGGCCTACAATGAGCAGTTCTTC. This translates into CASSLTGAAYNEQFF.